Below, 2 T cell receptor beta chains from the same sample are listed, as sequenced in a study of blood T cell repertoires in COVID-19 (dated by TCRdb to the early 2020s). Library method: the immunoSEQ multiplex PCR assay. TCRdb took this table from immuneACCESS and kept in-frame rearrangements with V and J called. Such tables lack part of the clones; where checked against another copy, unresolved V genes explain under half of the gap, and the rest is unexplained. The sample table holds fewer than 400,000 clones, of which around four fifths were seen once. The top ten clones comprise 2.5% to 3% of the sample. The sample taken for sequencing was peripheral blood. The origin of the receptors is a man younger than 40 with active or convalescent COVID-19.

The chain employs TRBV6-4 and TRBJ2-7; TRBD2 agrees at 7 bases. V shed 6 bases and J 5 bases; nucleotides not matched to a gene: 13. Per the germline V gene, CDR1 is MRHNA and CDR2 is SNTAGT. This CDR3 comprises 15 residues. The CDR3 coding sequence is TGTGCCAGCAGGCGGGGGTTCCCCCAAAGCGACGAGCAGTACTTC. Amino acid sequence: CASRRGFPQSDEQYF.

V usage is TRBV4-2 and J usage is TRBJ1-2, with TRBD1 matching 7 bases. CDR1 is LGHNA, CDR2 YNFKEQ, per germline. This CDR3 has 14 residues. V gave up 0 bases and J gave up 6 bases; unmatched junction bases: 4. The CDR3 protein is CASSQETGWDGYTF. The CDR3 region has the DNA TGTGCCAGCAGCCAAGAGACAGGGTGGGATGGCTACACCTTC.